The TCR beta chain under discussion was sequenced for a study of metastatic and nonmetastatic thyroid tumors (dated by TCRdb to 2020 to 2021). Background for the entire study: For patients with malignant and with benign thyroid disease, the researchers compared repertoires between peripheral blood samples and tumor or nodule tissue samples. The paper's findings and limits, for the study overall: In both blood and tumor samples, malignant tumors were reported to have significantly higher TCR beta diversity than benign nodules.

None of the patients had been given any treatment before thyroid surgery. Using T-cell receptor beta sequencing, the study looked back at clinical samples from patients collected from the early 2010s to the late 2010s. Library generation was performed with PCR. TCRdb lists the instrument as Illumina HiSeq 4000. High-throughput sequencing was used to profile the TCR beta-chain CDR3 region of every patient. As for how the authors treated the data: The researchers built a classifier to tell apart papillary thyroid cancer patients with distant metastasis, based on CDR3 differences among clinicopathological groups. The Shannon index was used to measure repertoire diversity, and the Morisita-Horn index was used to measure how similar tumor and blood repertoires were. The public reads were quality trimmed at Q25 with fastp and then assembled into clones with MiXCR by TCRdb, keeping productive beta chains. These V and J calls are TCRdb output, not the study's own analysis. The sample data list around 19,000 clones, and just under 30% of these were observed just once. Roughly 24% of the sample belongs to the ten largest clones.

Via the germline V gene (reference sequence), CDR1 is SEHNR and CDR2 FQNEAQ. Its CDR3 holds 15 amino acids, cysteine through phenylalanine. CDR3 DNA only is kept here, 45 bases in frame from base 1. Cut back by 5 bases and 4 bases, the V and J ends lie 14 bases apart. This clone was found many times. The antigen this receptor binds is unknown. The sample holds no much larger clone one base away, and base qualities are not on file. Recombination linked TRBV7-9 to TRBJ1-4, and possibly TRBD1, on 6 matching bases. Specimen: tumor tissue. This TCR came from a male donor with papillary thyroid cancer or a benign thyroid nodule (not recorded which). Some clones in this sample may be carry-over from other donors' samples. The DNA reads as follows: TGTGCCAGCAGCACATTGACAGGTGGTAATGAAAAACTGTTTTTT. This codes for CASSTLTGGNEKLFF.